This passage covers 21 T cell receptor beta chains from one sample sequenced in a study of T cells in localized non-small cell lung cancer. Clones were read by immunoSEQ multiplex PCR, and TCRdb kept only the in-frame ones, dropping some. The sample includes some 80,000 clones, just under 85% seen only once; the top ten take under 3.5%. The sequencing here drew on peripheral blood, taken before any cancer treatment. These receptors originate from a man between 40 and 70 years old with stage I lung adenocarcinoma.

The rearrangement uses TRBV28 and TRBJ2-5, with 7 bases lining up with TRBD1. This CDR3 is built from 14 residues. With 4 bases clipped from V and 5 bases from J, the junction kept 7 bases outside the gene matches. Per germline, CDR1 MDHEN and CDR2 SYDVKM. The CDR3 spells CASSSRGRKETQYF. Written as DNA, the CDR3 is TGTGCCAGCAGTTCGAGGGGGCGCAAGGAGACCCAGTACTTC.

The genes are TRBV19 and TRBJ1-5; TRBD1 matches at 8 bases. J gave up 3 bases and V 1 base, and 8 bases lay outside the gene matches. The CDR3 is made up of 17 amino acids. Germline assignment: CDR1 LNHDA and CDR2 SQIVND (reference sequence). As DNA, the CDR3 is TGTGCCAGTAGTATAGTACGGGGACAGGCGTTCAATCAGCCCCAGCATTTT. It yields the protein CASSIVRGQAFNQPQHF.

This clone was counted a single time. The chain is built from TRBV9 and TRBJ2-7, with D perhaps matching TRBD2 (6 bases). Trimming cost V 3 bases and J 0 bases, with 13 bases left between them. The CDR3 has 15 residues. Per the germline V gene, CDR1 is SGDLS and CDR2 is YYNGEE. CDR3 amino acids: CASSESSGSSYEQYF. CDR3 in DNA: TGTGCCAGCAGCGAGAGTAGCGGAAGCTCCTACGAGCAGTACTTC.

CDR3 DNA sequence: TGTGCCAGCAGCATATGGACCGGGACAGGGGGCCATGAGCAGTTCTTC. Residues: CASSIWTGTGGHEQFF. V gene TRBV7-9 combines with J gene TRBJ2-1; 12 bases map to TRBD1. Trimming at V came to 5 bases and at J to 8 bases, leaving 10 bases not matched to a gene. This CDR3 is built from 16 residues. Germline V gene data show CDR1 as SEHNR and CDR2 as FQNEAQ (reference sequence).

This clone was observed once. V and J are TRBV28 and TRBJ1-4; D is unclear. CDR1 MDHEN and CDR2 SYDVKM come from the germline V gene. The CDR3 consists of 15 residues. Trimming removed 3 bases at V and 0 bases at J, with 8 bases between. The CDR3 bases are TGTGCCAGCAGTTTCTGGTCTGCAACTAATGAAAAACTGTTTTTT. This sequence encodes CASSFWSATNEKLFF.

In its sample, this clone was seen once. The CDR3 DNA reads TGTGCCAGCAGCTTACTCGTCGGCGTCAGCTCCTACAATGAGCAGTTCTTC. Its protein is CASSLLVGVSSYNEQFF. The rearrangement joins TRBV7-9 to TRBJ2-1; D unresolved. The CDR3 spans 17 residues. V lost 2 bases and J 0 bases, leaving 14 bases between the germline ends. The germline V gene has CDR1 SEHNR and CDR2 FQNEAQ (reference sequence).

For the CDR3, the DNA is TGTGCCAGCAGCGTCGGTTTGGCCCCTGACACCGGGGAGCTGTTTTTT. It codes for CASSVGLAPDTGELFF. The rearrangement uses TRBV9 and TRBJ2-2; D remains ambiguous. CDR1 is SGDLS and CDR2 is YYNGEE in the germline V gene. Trimming pared 2 bases from V and 3 bases from J, leaving 14 bases between. The CDR3 length is 16 residues.

The V and J genes are TRBV6-1 and TRBJ1-5, with TRBD1 matching 8 bases. Losses at the gene ends were 6 bases for V and 5 bases for J; bases not matched to a gene: 3. The CDR3 has 13 residues. Germline V gene sequence: CDR1 MNHNS, CDR2 SASEGT. The CDR3 DNA reads TGTGCCAGCAGGGAGACAGGGGATCAGCCCCAGCATTTT. This encodes CASRETGDQPQHF.

The chain is built from TRBV4-3 and TRBJ2-5; no clear D gene. This CDR3 spans 14 amino acids. Deletions cut 0 bases from V and 7 bases from J, with 12 bases between. The germline V gene encodes CDR1 LGHNA and CDR2 YSLEER. The CDR3 sequence is CASSQDRTLGTQYF. The CDR3 DNA reads TGCGCCAGCAGCCAAGATCGAACCCTCGGGACCCAGTACTTC.

The V gene is TRBV6-5, the J gene TRBJ2-3; D is unclear. This CDR3 has 14 amino acids. Germline V gene lookup returns CDR1 MNHEY and CDR2 SVGAGI. Trimming pared 2 bases from V and 3 bases from J, leaving 9 bases between. The CDR3 sequence is CASSYQGRTDTQYF. The CDR3 nucleotides are TGTGCCAGCAGTTACCAAGGTCGTACAGATACGCAGTATTTT.

V gene TRBV10-3 combines with J gene TRBJ2-3; D is uncertain. Trimming removed 0 bases from V and 4 bases from J, with 2 bases in between. The CDR3 loop spans 12 amino acids. The germline V gene has CDR1 ENHRY and CDR2 SYGVKD. CDR3 nucleotide sequence: TGTGCCATCAGTGAGTCTCCAGATACGCAGTATTTT. Translating it yields CAISESPDTQYF.

The rearrangement links TRBV11-2 to TRBJ2-7, with TRBD2 matching over 9 bases. From germline, CDR1 is SGHAT and CDR2 FQNNGV. The V segment lost 2 bases and the J segment 0 bases; nucleotides outside the gene matches: 2. The CDR3 covers 15 residues. Here the CDR3 reads CASSLLAGYSYEQYF. The DNA of the CDR3 is TGTGCCAGCAGCTTACTAGCGGGGTACTCCTACGAGCAGTACTTC.

V is TRBV29-1 and J is TRBJ2-7; TRBD1 aligns across 8 bases. The CDR3 runs 16 residues. J was trimmed by 0 bases and V by 3 bases; bases with no gene match: 10. Germline values: CDR1 SQVTM, CDR2 ANQGSEA. The CDR3, as DNA: TGCAGCGTTGATGGCGGGTCCGGGACAGGCTCCTACGAGCAGTACTTC. This translates into CSVDGGSGTGSYEQYF.

This rearrangement joins TRBV15 to TRBJ1-1; D not resolved. The ends were cut back, 0 bases at V and 6 bases at J, with 11 bases in the middle. Germline V gene lookup returns CDR1 LNHNV and CDR2 YYDKDF (reference sequence). The CDR3 consists of 14 residues. CDR3 amino acids: CATSRDTGRAEAFF. CDR3 DNA: TGTGCCACCAGCAGAGACACGGGGAGGGCTGAAGCTTTCTTT.

This chain joins TRBV7-2 and TRBJ2-1; 8 nucleotides align to TRBD2. The J segment lost 10 bases and the V segment lost 3 bases, leaving 8 bases of the junction unmatched. The CDR3 loop spans 14 amino acids. The germline CDR1 and CDR2 sequences are SGHTA and FQGNSA. The CDR3 DNA reads as TGTGCCAGCAGCTTTGGACTAGCCTGGTCGGAGCAGTTCTTC. Translating gives CASSFGLAWSEQFF.

The rearrangement joins TRBV5-5 to TRBJ1-2, with D unclear. CDR1 is SGHKS and CDR2 is YYEKEE in the germline V gene (reference sequence). V lost 1 base to trimming and J lost 0 bases, with 10 bases between them. The CDR3 spans 15 residues. As DNA, the CDR3 is TGTGCCAGCAGCTTGAGTGCAGGCGCTAACTATGGCTACACCTTC. Translation gives CASSLSAGANYGYTF.

This clone has a single count. The chain recombines TRBV15 with TRBJ2-1, with D possibly being TRBD1 (7 bases). V dropped 5 bases and J dropped 7 bases, with 21 bases sitting between them. CDR1 is LNHNV and CDR2 is YYDKDF in the germline V gene (reference sequence). The CDR3 extends over 16 amino acids. The CDR3 loop is CATSPRGRGGSNEQFF. CDR3 bases: TGTGCCACCAGCCCTAGGGGGCGGGGTGGAAGTAATGAGCAGTTCTTC. Complete variable domain (other parts from reference TRBV15 and TRBJ2-1): DAMVIQNPRYQVTQFGKPVTLSCSQTLNHNVMYWYQQKSSQAPKLLFHYYDKDFNNEADTPDNFQSRRPNTSFCFLDIRSPGLGDTAMYLCATSPRGRGGSNEQFFGPGTRLTVL.

The genes are TRBV7-9 and TRBJ2-3, with 7 bases identical to TRBD2. Losses at the gene ends were 1 base for V and 4 bases for J; bases not matched to a gene: 8. The V gene's germline CDR1 is SEHNR and CDR2 FQNEAQ (reference sequence). This CDR3 is built from 16 residues. The CDR3 loop reads CASSLVLGGTPDTQYF. Written as DNA, the CDR3 is TGTGCCAGCAGCTTAGTCCTCGGGGGGACCCCAGATACGCAGTATTTT.

The V and J genes are TRBV29-1 and TRBJ2-7; D is uncertain. The V end was cut by 6 bases, the J end by 6 bases, with 18 bases between. Germline V lookup: CDR1 SQVTM, CDR2 ANQGSEA. CDR3 length: 13 amino acids. The CDR3 loop is CSVRRSRSGEQYF. The CDR3 bases are TGCAGCGTCCGAAGGTCGAGGTCCGGCGAGCAGTACTTC.

The V call is TRBV7-8, the J call TRBJ1-4; the D is unclear. The CDR3 runs to 16 residues. Germline V gene lookup returns CDR1 SGHVS and CDR2 FQNEAQ. With 1 base removed from V and 0 bases from J, the gap between germline ends came to 9 bases. In DNA form, the CDR3 reads TGTGCCAGCAGCTTAGGGGGAGTTGCAACTAATGAAAAACTGTTTTTT. Translating it yields CASSLGGVATNEKLFF.

This CDR3 is CASSPRDGWDYGYTF. The CDR3 nucleotides read TGTGCCAGCAGTCCACGAGATGGGTGGGACTATGGCTACACCTTC. The chain recombines TRBV28 with TRBJ1-2; D uncertain. Trimming pared 5 bases from V and 3 bases from J, leaving 16 bases between. This CDR3 has 15 residues. Germline-derived CDR1 and CDR2 are MDHEN and SYDVKM.